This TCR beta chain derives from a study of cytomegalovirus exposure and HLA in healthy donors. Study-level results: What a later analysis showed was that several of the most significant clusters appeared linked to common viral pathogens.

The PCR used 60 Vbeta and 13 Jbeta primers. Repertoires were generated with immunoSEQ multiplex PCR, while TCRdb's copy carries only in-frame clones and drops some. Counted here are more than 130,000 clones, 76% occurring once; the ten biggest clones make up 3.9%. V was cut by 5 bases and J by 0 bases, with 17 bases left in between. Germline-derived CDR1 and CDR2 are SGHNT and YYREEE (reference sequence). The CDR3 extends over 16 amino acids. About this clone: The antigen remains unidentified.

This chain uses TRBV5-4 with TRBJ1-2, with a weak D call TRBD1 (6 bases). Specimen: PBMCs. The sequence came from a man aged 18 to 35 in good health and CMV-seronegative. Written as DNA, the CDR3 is TGTGCCAGCAGTCGCGGACAGATCACCGCTAACTATGGCTACACCTTC. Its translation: CASSRGQITANYGYTF.